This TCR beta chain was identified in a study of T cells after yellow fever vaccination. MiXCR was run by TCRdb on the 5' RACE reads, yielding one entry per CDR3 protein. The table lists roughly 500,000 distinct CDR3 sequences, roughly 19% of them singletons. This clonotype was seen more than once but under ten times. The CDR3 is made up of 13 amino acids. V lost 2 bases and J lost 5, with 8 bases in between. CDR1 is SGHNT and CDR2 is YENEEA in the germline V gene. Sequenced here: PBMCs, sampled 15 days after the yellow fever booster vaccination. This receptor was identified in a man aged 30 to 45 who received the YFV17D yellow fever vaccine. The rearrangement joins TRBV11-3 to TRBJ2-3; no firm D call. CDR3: CASSLSPRDTQYF. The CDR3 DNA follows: TGTGCCAGCAGCTTAAGTCCCAGAGATACGCAGTATTTT.